These 31 T cell receptor beta chains came from one sample sequenced in a study of cytomegalovirus exposure and HLA in healthy donors. The primer mix had 60 Vbeta and 13 Jbeta primers. Produced via immunoSEQ multiplex PCR; TCRdb's table is partial and in-frame only. The table has 95,000 to 150,000 clones, roughly 78% seen once. The sequenced sample consisted of PBMCs. These receptors were taken from a woman between 40 and 55 years old in good health and CMV-seronegative.

This clone was recorded a few times. This rearrangement joins TRBV18 to TRBJ1-2, with D perhaps matching TRBD1 (6 bases). CDR3 length: 15 residues. Germline values: CDR1 KGHSH, CDR2 LQKENI. With 6 bases removed from V and 0 bases from J, the gap between germline ends came to 14 bases. CDR3 sequence reads: CASSRDTNPNYGYTF. The CDR3 DNA follows: TGTGCCAGCTCCCGGGACACAAATCCTAACTATGGCTACACCTTC.

The chain joins TRBV6-5 to TRBJ2-7; weak D call: TRBD1 (6 bases). This CDR3 spans 14 amino acids. The germline CDR1 and CDR2 sequences are MNHEY and SVGAGI. Trimming left V 4 bases short and J 1 base short, with 11 bases between. As DNA, the CDR3 is TGTGCCAGCAGTTGGGCAGGGGTGTCCTACGAGCAGTACTTC. Translated: CASSWAGVSYEQYF.

The chain carries TRBV28 and TRBJ2-7; 9 nucleotides match TRBD1. Germline V gene data show CDR1 as MDHEN and CDR2 as SYDVKM. The length of the CDR3 is 15 residues. The trim removed 5 bases at V and 1 base at J, leaving 6 bases unmatched. CDR3 protein: CASSPRDRDSYEQYF. CDR3 nucleotide sequence: TGTGCCAGCAGTCCCCGGGACAGGGATTCCTACGAGCAGTACTTC.

The genes are TRBV5-6 and TRBJ2-1; 12 nucleotides line up with TRBD2. Germline V lookup: CDR1 SGHDT, CDR2 YYEEEE. The CDR3 contains 17 residues. With 3 bases clipped from V and 8 bases from J, the junction kept 12 bases outside the gene matches. The CDR3 is CASSSSPSSGRAYEQFF. The CDR3 nucleotides are TGTGCCAGCAGCTCGAGCCCTTCTAGCGGGAGGGCGTATGAGCAGTTCTTC.

The gene calls are TRBV6-5 and TRBJ2-7; 8 bases map to TRBD2. The germline CDR1 and CDR2 sequences are MNHEY and SVGAGI. V lost 7 bases, J lost 6 bases, and 8 bases stayed unmatched. The CDR3 loop spans 13 amino acids. Here the CDR3 DNA reads TGTGCCAGCAACCCGGGACTAGGCTTCGAGCAGTACTTC. Translated: CASNPGLGFEQYF.

Here the CDR3 reads CASSRSTAGGYEQYF. The DNA of the CDR3 is TGTGCCAGCAGTAGAAGTACGGCGGGAGGATACGAGCAGTACTTC. The chain joins TRBV27 to TRBJ2-7; 8 bases fit TRBD2. This CDR3 region has 15 residues. Trimming removed 5 bases from V and 4 bases from J; junction bases left unmatched: 10. Germline CDR1 reads MNHEY; CDR2 reads SMNVEV (reference sequence).

This clone was detected only a few times. V usage is TRBV28 and J usage is TRBJ2-1; 11 bases are shared with TRBD1. The CDR3 is made up of 14 amino acids. The germline V gene encodes CDR1 MDHEN and CDR2 SYDVKM. Losses at the gene ends were 2 bases for V and 8 bases for J; bases not matched to a gene: 2. The CDR3 protein is CASSLGQGAHEQFF. The CDR3 nucleotides are TGTGCCAGCAGTTTAGGACAGGGGGCACATGAGCAGTTCTTC.

The chain uses TRBV6-6 and TRBJ1-1; a possible D gene is TRBD1 (5 bases). V lost 2 bases and J 0 bases, leaving 7 bases between the germline ends. Per the germline V gene, CDR1 is MNHNY and CDR2 is SVGAGI (reference sequence). CDR3 length: 14 amino acids. This CDR3 is CASSYRTLNTEAFF. In DNA, the CDR3 is TGTGCCAGCAGTTACAGGACACTGAACACTGAAGCTTTCTTT.

In DNA, the CDR3 is TGTGCCAGCAGCTTCAGGGGGTGGAAAGAGACCCAGTACTTC. Residues: CASSFRGWKETQYF. This chain connects TRBV5-4 to TRBJ2-5, with 7 bases identical to TRBD1. Germline V gene lookup returns CDR1 SGHNT and CDR2 YYREEE (reference sequence). The J segment lost 3 bases and the V segment lost 2 bases, leaving 4 bases of the junction unmatched. This CDR3 contains 14 residues.

A remark on this clone: At one end, the junction sequence differs from germline, possibly due to a read error. J is TRBJ2-3 and V is TRBV10-3; 11 nucleotides match TRBD2. The CDR3 runs to 15 residues. Germline V gene lookup returns CDR1 ENHRY and CDR2 SYGVKD. The CDR3 bases are TGTGCCAACAGTATAGCGGGAGGGCCGACAGATACGCAGTATTTT. Translation: CANSIAGGPTDTQYF.

In regard to this clone: Mismatch with germline at one junction end may stem from a read error. This chain links TRBV7-6 with TRBJ2-7; no definite D call. The CDR3 has 14 amino acids. Germline V gene lookup returns CDR1 SGHVS and CDR2 FNYEAQ. CDR3 sequence: CAGSLAPTNYEQYF. The CDR3 nucleotides read TGTGCCGGCAGCTTAGCCCCGACAAACTACGAGCAGTACTTC.

This clone was counted a single time. The chain employs TRBV5-8 and TRBJ2-1; D is possibly TRBD1 (5 bases). The CDR3 is 12 amino acids. V gave up 1 base and J gave up 10 bases, with 9 bases separating them. Per germline, CDR1 SGHTS and CDR2 YDEGEE. The CDR3 sequence is CASSLLRGEQFF. The CDR3 bases are TGTGCCAGCAGCTTGTTAAGGGGAGAGCAGTTCTTC.

Written as DNA, the CDR3 is TGCGCCAGCAGCTTGGTTAGCAAAGACAATGAGCAGTTCTTC. Amino acid sequence: CASSLVSKDNEQFF. V is TRBV5-1 and J is TRBJ2-1; D ambiguous. V was shortened by 0 bases and J by 5 bases, with 9 bases between the two germline ends. CDR3 length: 14 amino acids. Germline V gene lookup returns CDR1 SGHRS and CDR2 YFSETQ. The complete variable domain, with remaining parts taken from reference TRBV5-1 and TRBJ2-1, reads KAGVTQTPRYLIKTRGQQVTLSCSPISGHRSVSWYQQTPGQGLQFLFEYFSETQRNKGNFPGRFSGRQFSNSRSEMNVSTLELGDSALYLCASSLVSKDNEQFFGPGTRLTVL.

V usage is TRBV27 and J usage is TRBJ2-7; possibly TRBD2 for D (5 bases). V was pared by 7 bases and J by 0 bases, with 16 bases between. CDR3 length equals 15 residues. From germline, CDR1 is MNHEY and CDR2 SMNVEV (reference sequence). CDR3 nucleotides: TGTGCCAGCAAGAGCACCCTTGGGAGCTCCTACGAGCAGTACTTC. Its translation is CASKSTLGSSYEQYF.

The J gene is TRBJ2-5, the V gene TRBV14; no reliable D call. Between the trimmed V and J ends, which lost 1 base and 5 bases, there was a span of 5 bases. The CDR3 is 12 residues long. Germline lookup yields CDR1 SGHDN and CDR2 FVKESK. The CDR3 is CASSQGRETQYF. CDR3 sequence (DNA): TGTGCCAGCAGCCAAGGGCGGGAGACCCAGTACTTC.

In this sample, this clone turned up a few times. V gene TRBV6-1 combines with J gene TRBJ1-2, with TRBD1 matching 9 bases. J gave up 5 bases and V 6 bases, and 10 bases lay outside the gene matches. This CDR3 region has 15 residues. Per the germline V gene, CDR1 is MNHNS and CDR2 is SASEGT. CDR3 amino acids: CASRIASGTGYGYTF. The DNA of the CDR3 is TGTGCCAGCAGAATAGCCTCCGGGACAGGGTATGGCTACACCTTC.

V gene TRBV2 combines with J gene TRBJ1-2, with D possibly matching TRBD1 (6 bases). V lost 3 bases and J 0 bases, leaving 14 bases between the germline ends. The CDR3 covers 16 residues. Germline CDR1 SNHLY, CDR2 FYNNEI. The DNA of the CDR3 is TGTGCCAGCAGTGACATACAGGGATTAGCTAACTATGGCTACACCTTC. It specifies CASSDIQGLANYGYTF.

The chain links TRBV9 to TRBJ1-6; 7 bases align to TRBD1. CDR3 length: 15 amino acids. Germline loops: CDR1 SGDLS, CDR2 YYNGEE. With V trimmed by 4 bases and J by 7 bases, 8 bases remained unmatched. Here the CDR3 reads CASSSPQGTNSPLHF. The CDR3 DNA follows: TGTGCCAGCAGCTCCCCACAGGGGACGAATTCACCCCTCCACTTT. Supplemented by reference TRBV9 and TRBJ1-6, the full variable domain reads DSGVTQTPKHLITATGQRVTLRCSPRSGDLSVYWYQQSLDQGLQFLIQYYNGEERAKGNILERFSAQQFPDLHSELNLSSLELGDSALYFCASSSPQGTNSPLHFGNGTRLTVT.

The chain uses TRBV7-2 and TRBJ2-1; 10 nucleotides match TRBD2. Per germline, CDR1 SGHTA and CDR2 FQGNSA. CDR3 size: 17 residues. V trimming: 7 bases; J trimming: 0 bases; junction bases outside the gene matches: 9. The CDR3 nucleotides are TGTGCCAGCAAGCGGACTAGCGGAACAACCTCCTACAATGAGCAGTTCTTC. This sequence encodes CASKRTSGTTSYNEQFF.

V and J are TRBV19 and TRBJ1-2, with D possibly matching TRBD1 (5 bases). With 3 bases removed from V and 4 bases from J, the gap between germline ends came to 9 bases. The CDR3 runs 13 residues. CDR1 and CDR2 from the germline V gene are LNHDA and SQIVND (reference sequence). The CDR3 region has the DNA TGTGCCAGTAGTATGATGGGACTCTATGGCTACACCTTC. This sequence encodes CASSMMGLYGYTF.

The gene calls are TRBV4-3 and TRBJ2-3, with a tentative D call TRBD1 (5 bases). CDR3 length: 14 residues. CDR1 and CDR2 from the germline V gene are LGHNA and YSLEER. Trimming cost V 1 base and J 9 bases, with 14 bases left between them. CDR3 nucleotides: TGCGCCAGCAGCCAAGGGGTCGCAGGGTCAACGCAGTATTTT. Protein product: CASSQGVAGSTQYF.

CDR3 bases: TGTGCCAGCAGCTGGGCGGTGACAGGGCGGAACTATGGCTACACCTTC. This gives the protein CASSWAVTGRNYGYTF. The chain uses TRBV7-8 and TRBJ1-2, with 7 bases lining up with TRBD1. Germline V lookup: CDR1 SGHVS, CDR2 FQNEAQ. The ends lost 4 bases at V and 2 bases at J; junction bases unmatched: 10. This CDR3 is 16 amino acids long.

This clone was observed a few times. This chain connects TRBV7-2 to TRBJ1-3; 11 nucleotides align to TRBD1. From germline, CDR1 is SGHTA and CDR2 FQGNSA. CDR3 size: 17 residues. Unmatched junction bases numbered 9, after V lost 8 bases and J lost 0 bases. This CDR3 reads CASGWTGGPNSGNTIYF. CDR3 nucleotide sequence: TGTGCCAGCGGATGGACAGGGGGCCCCAACTCTGGAAACACCATATATTTT.

J is TRBJ2-1 and V is TRBV7-9; D call uncertain. V gave up 1 base and J gave up 11 bases, with 9 bases separating them. The germline V gene encodes CDR1 SEHNR and CDR2 FQNEAQ (reference sequence). This CDR3 is 12 amino acids long. Written as DNA, the CDR3 is TGTGCCAGCAGCTTAGGGGTAGCACAGCAGTTCTTC. This sequence encodes CASSLGVAQQFF.

The chain has TRBV6-5 and TRBJ1-1, with no clear D. Germline V gene sequence: CDR1 MNHEY, CDR2 SVGAGI. V gave up 2 bases and J gave up 0 bases, with 10 bases separating them. This CDR3 contains 15 residues. The CDR3, as DNA: TGTGCCAGCAGTTACACAAGTACCATGAACACTGAAGCTTTCTTT. It is translated as CASSYTSTMNTEAFF.

The chain combines TRBV4-3 with TRBJ2-1; D uncertain. The germline V gene encodes CDR1 LGHNA and CDR2 YSLEER. The V end lost 4 bases, the J end lost 4 bases, and 8 bases lay between the germline ends. The length of the CDR3 is 13 residues. The CDR3 here is CASSLDYYNEQFF. The CDR3 nucleotides read TGCGCCAGCAGCCTAGATTATTACAATGAGCAGTTCTTC.

This chain uses TRBV20-1 with TRBJ1-2; tentative D call: TRBD1 (6 bases). CDR3 length: 11 amino acids. Germline CDR1 is DFQATT and CDR2 is SNEGSKA (reference sequence). The CDR3 protein is CRTGTNYGYTF. The CDR3 DNA sequence: TGCAGAACAGGGACTAACTATGGCTACACCTTC.

Only a few counts were recorded for this clone. The chain carries TRBV2 and TRBJ2-7; 9 bases are a match to TRBD2. V dropped 7 bases and J dropped 5; count of bases not matched to a gene: 9. Germline V gives CDR1 SNHLY, CDR2 FYNNEI. This CDR3 comprises 14 residues. The CDR3: CASIREPSGDEQYF. DNA of the CDR3: TGTGCCAGCATTCGAGAGCCTAGCGGGGACGAGCAGTACTTC.

The chain recombines TRBV23-1 with TRBJ1-4; perhaps TRBD1 as D (6 bases). Being an ORF, TRBV23-1 has a function that is uncertain. The CDR3 length is 18 residues. Trimming took off 4 bases at V and 0 bases at J, with 18 bases between the two ends. CDR3 sequence: CASSRGQQWRTTNEKLFF. In DNA form, the CDR3 reads TGCGCCAGCAGTCGCGGACAGCAGTGGCGAACAACTAATGAAAAACTGTTTTTT.

This rearrangement joins TRBV5-1 to TRBJ2-5; D gene uncertain. From germline, CDR1 is SGHRS and CDR2 YFSETQ. This CDR3 has 14 residues. Trimming removed 1 base from V and 0 bases from J, with 7 bases in between. DNA of the CDR3: TGCGCCAGCAGCTTGTCAGGTAACCAAGAGACCCAGTACTTC. Its translation is CASSLSGNQETQYF.

This sequence joins TRBV5-4 and TRBJ2-2, with 14 bases identical to TRBD2. Per germline, CDR1 SGHNT and CDR2 YYREEE (reference sequence). CDR3 length: 16 amino acids. J lost 8 bases, V lost 4 bases, and 7 bases had no gene match. For the CDR3, the DNA is TGTGCCAGCAGCGGGACTAGCGGGAGCCTTGTAGGGGAGCTGTTTTTT. Its translation: CASSGTSGSLVGELFF.